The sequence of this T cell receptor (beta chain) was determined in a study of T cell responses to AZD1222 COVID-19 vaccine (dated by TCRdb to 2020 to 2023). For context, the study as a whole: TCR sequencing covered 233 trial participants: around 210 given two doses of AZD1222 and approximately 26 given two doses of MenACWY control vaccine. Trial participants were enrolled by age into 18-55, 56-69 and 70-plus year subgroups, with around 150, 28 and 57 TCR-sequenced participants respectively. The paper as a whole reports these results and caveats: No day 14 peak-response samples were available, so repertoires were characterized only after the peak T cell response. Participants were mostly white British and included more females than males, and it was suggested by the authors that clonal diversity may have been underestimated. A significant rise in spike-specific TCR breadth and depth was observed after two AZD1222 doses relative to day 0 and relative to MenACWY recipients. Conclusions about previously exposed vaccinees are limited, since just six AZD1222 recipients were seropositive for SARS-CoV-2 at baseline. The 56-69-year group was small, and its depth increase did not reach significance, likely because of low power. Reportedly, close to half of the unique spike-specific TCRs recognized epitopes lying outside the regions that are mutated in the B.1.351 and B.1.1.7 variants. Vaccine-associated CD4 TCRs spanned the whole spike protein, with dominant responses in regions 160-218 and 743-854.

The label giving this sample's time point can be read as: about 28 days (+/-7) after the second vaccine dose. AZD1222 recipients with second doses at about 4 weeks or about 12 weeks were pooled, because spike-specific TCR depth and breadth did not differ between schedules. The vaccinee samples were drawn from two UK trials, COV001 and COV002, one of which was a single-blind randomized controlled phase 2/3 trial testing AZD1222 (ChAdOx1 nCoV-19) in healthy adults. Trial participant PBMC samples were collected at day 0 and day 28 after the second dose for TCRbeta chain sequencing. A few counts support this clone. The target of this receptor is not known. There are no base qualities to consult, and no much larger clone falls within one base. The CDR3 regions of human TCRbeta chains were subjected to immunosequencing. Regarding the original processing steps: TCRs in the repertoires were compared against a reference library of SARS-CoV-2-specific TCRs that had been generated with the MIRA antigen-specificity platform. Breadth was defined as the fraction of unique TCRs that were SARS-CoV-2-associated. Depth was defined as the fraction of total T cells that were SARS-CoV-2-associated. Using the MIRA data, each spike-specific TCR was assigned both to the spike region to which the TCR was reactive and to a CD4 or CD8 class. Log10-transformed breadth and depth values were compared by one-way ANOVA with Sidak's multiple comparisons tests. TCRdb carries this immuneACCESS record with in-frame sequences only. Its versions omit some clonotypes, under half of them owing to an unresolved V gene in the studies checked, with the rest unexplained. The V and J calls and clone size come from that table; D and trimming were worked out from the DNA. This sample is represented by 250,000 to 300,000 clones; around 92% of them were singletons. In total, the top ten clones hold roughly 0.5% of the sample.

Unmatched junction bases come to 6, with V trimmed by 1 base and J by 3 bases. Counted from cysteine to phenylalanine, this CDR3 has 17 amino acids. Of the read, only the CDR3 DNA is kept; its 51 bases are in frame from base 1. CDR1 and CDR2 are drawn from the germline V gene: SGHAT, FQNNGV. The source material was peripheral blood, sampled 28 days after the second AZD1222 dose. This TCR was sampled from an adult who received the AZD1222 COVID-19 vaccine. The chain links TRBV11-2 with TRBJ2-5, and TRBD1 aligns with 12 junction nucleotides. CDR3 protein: CASSLGGTGGLKETQYF. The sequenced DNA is TGTGCCAGCAGCTTAGGAGGGACAGGGGGCCTCAAAGAGACCCAGTACTTC.